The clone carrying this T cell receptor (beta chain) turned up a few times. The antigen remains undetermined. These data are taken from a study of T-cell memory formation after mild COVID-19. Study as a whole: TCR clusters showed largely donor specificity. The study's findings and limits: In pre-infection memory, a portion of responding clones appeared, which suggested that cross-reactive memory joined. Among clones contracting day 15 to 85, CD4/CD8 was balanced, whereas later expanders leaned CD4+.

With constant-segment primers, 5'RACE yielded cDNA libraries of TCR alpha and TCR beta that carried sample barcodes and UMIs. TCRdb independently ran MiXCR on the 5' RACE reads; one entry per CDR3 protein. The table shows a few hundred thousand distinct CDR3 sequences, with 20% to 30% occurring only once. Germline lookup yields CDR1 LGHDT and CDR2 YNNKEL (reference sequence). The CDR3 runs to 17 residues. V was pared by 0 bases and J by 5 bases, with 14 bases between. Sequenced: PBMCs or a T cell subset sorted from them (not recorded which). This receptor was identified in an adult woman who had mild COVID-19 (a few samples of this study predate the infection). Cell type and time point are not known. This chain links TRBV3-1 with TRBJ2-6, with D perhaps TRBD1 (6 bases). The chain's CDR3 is CASSQEGHPSRANVLTF. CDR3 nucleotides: TGTGCCAGCAGCCAAGAGGGACATCCTTCGCGGGCCAACGTCCTGACTTTC.